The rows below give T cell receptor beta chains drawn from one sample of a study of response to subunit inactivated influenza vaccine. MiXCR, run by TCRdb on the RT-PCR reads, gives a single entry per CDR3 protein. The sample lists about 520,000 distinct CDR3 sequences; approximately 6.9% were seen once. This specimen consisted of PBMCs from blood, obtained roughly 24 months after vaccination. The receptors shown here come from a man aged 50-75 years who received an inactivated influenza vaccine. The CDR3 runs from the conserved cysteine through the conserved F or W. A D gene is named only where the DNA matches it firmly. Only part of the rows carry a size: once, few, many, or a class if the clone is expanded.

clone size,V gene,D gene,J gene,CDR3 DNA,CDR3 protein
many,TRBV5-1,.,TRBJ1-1,TGCGCCAGCAGCCTCGCAGTTGCGAACACTGAAGCTTTCTTT,CASSLAVANTEAFF
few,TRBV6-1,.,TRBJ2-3,TGTGCCAGCACCAAGAGGATGCAGGGAACTAGCACAGATACGCAGTATTTT,CASTKRMQGTSTDTQYF
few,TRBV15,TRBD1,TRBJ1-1,TGTGCCACCCATCCCAGACAGGGGGAGTCTATGGGCACTGAAGCTTTCTTT,CATHPRQGESMGTEAFF
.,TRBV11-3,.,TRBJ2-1,TGTGCCAGCAGCTGGGGGCCAGGGGTGAACAATGAGCAGTTCTTC,CASSWGPGVNNEQFF
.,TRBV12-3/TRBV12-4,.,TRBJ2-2,TGTGCCAGCAGTTCGGGACACGGAAACACCGGGGAGCTGTTTTTT,CASSSGHGNTGELFF
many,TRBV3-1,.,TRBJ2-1,TGTGCCAGCAGCCAAGCTGGCGGAGATAATGAGCAGTTCTTC,CASSQAGGDNEQFF
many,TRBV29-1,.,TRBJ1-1,TGCAGCGGGGGGGTCAGGAGAAACACTGAAGCTTTCTTT,CSGGVRRNTEAFF
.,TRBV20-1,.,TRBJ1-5,TGCAGTGCTAGAGCGACCGCAAATCAGCCCCAGCATTTT,CSARATANQPQHF
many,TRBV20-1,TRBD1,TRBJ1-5,TGCAGTGCTGGACAGGGGATCGATCAGCCCCAGCATTTT,CSAGQGIDQPQHF
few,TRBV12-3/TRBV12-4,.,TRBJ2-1,TGTGCCCAAGCGCGGTCGAGCTCCTACAATGAGCAGTTCTTC,CAQARSSSYNEQFF
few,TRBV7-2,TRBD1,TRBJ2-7,TGTGCCAGCAGCCCGGACAGGGTGCCCTACGAGCAGTACTTC,CASSPDRVPYEQYF
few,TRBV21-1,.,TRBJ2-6,TGTGCCAGCAGCAAAGGGGAAGGGCTGGGGTTTTTATCTGGGGCCAACGTCCTGACTTTC,CASSKGEGLGFLSGANVLTF
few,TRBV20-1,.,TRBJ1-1,TGCAGTGCGTTACACACGAACACTGAAGCTTTCTTT,CSALHTNTEAFF
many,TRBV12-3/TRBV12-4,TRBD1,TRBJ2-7,TGTGCCAGCACCTCCGGGACAGGGTCCTACGAGCAGTACTTC,CASTSGTGSYEQYF
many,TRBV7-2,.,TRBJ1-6,TGTGCCAGCAGCCCCGCCTCGACCCTATCACCCCTCCACTTT,CASSPASTLSPLHF
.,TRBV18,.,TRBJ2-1,TGTGCCAGCTCACCTGCCGACCGGCGCAATGAGCAGTTCTTC,CASSPADRRNEQFF
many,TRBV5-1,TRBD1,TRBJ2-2,TGCGCCAGCAGCCGAGACAGGGTGAACACCGGGGAGCTGTTTTTT,CASSRDRVNTGELFF
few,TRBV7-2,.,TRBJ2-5,TGTGCCAGCAGCTTACTCACCGGGACGCAAAGGGGGACCCAGTACTTC,CASSLLTGTQRGTQYF
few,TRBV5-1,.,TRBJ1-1,TGCGCCAGCAGCATCGGGGGGACTGAAGCTTTCTTT,CASSIGGTEAFF
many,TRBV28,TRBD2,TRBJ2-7,TGTGCCAGCCTTACTAGCGGGACATACGAGCAGTACTTC,CASLTSGTYEQYF
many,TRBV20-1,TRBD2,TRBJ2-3,TGCAGTGCCCCGGATCCACGGGAGGGCCAGGGAGATACGCAGTATTTT,CSAPDPREGQGDTQYF
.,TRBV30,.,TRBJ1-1,TGTGCCTGGAGTCGGAACCTCCTAAGGATATTCTTT,CAWSRNLLRIFF
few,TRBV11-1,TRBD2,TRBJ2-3,TGTGCCAGCAGCTACGGGACTAGCGGGAAGATAGTCACAGATACGCAGTATTTT,CASSYGTSGKIVTDTQYF
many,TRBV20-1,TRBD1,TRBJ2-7,TGCAGTGCTAGCGGGGACAGTACCTACGAGCAGTACTTC,CSASGDSTYEQYF
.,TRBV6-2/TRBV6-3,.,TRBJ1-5,TGTGCCAGCAGTGACCAAGTATATGAGCCCCAGCATTTT,CASSDQVYEPQHF
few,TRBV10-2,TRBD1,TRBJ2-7,TGCGCCAGCAGTGAAAGGGACAGGGGGTTGCACGAGCAGTACTTC,CASSERDRGLHEQYF
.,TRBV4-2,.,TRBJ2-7,TGTGCCAGCAGCCAGGGCAGGGGATCCTACAAGCAGTACTTC,CASSQGRGSYKQYF
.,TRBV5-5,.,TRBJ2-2,TGTGCCAGCAGCTTGTGGCAGGGGACCGGGGAGCTGTTTTTT,CASSLWQGTGELFF
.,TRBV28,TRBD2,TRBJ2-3,TGTGCCAGCGCCCTCCCGGGACTAGCGGGAGGGCCCGCTAGCACAGATACGCAGTATTTT,CASALPGLAGGPASTDTQYF
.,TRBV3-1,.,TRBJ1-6,TGTGCCAGCAGCCAACAGGGTGAGGGGGAGATTAATTCACCCCTCCACTTT,CASSQQGEGEINSPLHF
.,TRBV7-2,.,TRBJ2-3,TGTGCCAGCAGCAGGGCGCCTCCCCCAGATACGCAGTATTTT,CASSRAPPPDTQYF
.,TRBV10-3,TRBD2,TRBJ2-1,TGTGCCATCAGGGGTTTAGCGGGAGAACCTGAGCAGTTCTTC,CAIRGLAGEPEQFF
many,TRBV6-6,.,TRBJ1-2,TGTGCCAGCAGTGGCAGATTCTCCTATGGCTACACCTTC,CASSGRFSYGYTF
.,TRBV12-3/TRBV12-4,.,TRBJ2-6,TGTGCCAGCAGAGGCAGGGGAAGCTCTGGGGCCAACGTCCTGACTTTC,CASRGRGSSGANVLTF
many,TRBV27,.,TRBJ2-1,TGTGCCAGCAGCCCCCGCAGGAGCTCCTACAATGAGCAGTTCTTC,CASSPRRSSYNEQFF
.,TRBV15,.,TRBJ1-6,TGTGCCACCAGCAGAGATCCGGACAGTGGGAATTCACCCCTCCACTTT,CATSRDPDSGNSPLHF
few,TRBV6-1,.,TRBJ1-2,TGTGCCAGCAGAAAGACAGGACCTATAGGCTACACCTTC,CASRKTGPIGYTF
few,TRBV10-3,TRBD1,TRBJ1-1,TGTGCCATCAGTCCGGGACAGGGGGCCAGGGGGAACACTGAAGCTTTCTTT,CAISPGQGARGNTEAFF
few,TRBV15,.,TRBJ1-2,TGTGCCACCAGCGGCCGGGCCCCCTATGGCTACACCTTC,CATSGRAPYGYTF
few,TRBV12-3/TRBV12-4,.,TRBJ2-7,TGTGCCAGCAGTTTACTCGGGGTTTCCTACGAGCAGTACTTC,CASSLLGVSYEQYF
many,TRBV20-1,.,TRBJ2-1,TGCAGTGCTCCGGGGACACCCTACAATGAGCAGTTCTTC,CSAPGTPYNEQFF
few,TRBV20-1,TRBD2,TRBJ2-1,TGCAGTGCTAGTGTGTCTAGCGGATCCTACAATGAGCAGTTCTTC,CSASVSSGSYNEQFF
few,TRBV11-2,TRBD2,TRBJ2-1,TGTGCCAGCAGCCCGACTAGCGGGAAGTCTTACAATGAGCAGTTCTTC,CASSPTSGKSYNEQFF
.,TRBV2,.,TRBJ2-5,TGTGCCAGCAGTGACATCAGGCCATCGGGGACCCAGTACTTC,CASSDIRPSGTQYF
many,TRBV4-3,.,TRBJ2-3,TGCGCCAGCAGCCAAGTCACGGGGGCGACGGAGCAGTATTTT,CASSQVTGATEQYF
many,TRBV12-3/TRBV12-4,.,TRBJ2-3,TGTGCCAGCAGTTCCCCGTATTTCCCAGATACGCAGTATTTT,CASSSPYFPDTQYF
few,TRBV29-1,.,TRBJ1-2,TGCAGCGTTGACGCGGACACGCGTACCTATGGCTACACCTTC,CSVDADTRTYGYTF
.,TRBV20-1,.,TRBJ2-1,TGCAGTGCCCGAAAACTCCGGGGACTCCCGATCAATGAGCAGTTCTTC,CSARKLRGLPINEQFF
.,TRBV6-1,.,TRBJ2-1,TGTGCCAGCAGTGCTACTACGAATGAGCAGTTCTTC,CASSATTNEQFF
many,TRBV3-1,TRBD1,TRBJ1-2,TGTGCCAGCAGCCAGTCCAGGGGGCCCGGCTACACCTTC,CASSQSRGPGYTF
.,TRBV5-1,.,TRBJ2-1,TGCGCCAGCAGCTTGGAACAGGGCCCCTCCAATGAGCAGTTCTTC,CASSLEQGPSNEQFF
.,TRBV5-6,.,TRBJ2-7,TGTGCCAGCAGCTTCCCGCAGGGCTCCTACGAGCAGTACTTC,CASSFPQGSYEQYF
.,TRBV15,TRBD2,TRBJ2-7,TGTGCCACCAGCAGAGAGCGGGAGGGGTCCTACGAGCAGTACTTC,CATSREREGSYEQYF
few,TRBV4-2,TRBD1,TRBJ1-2,TGTGCCAGCAGCCAAGATGGGGACAGGGAGGACTATGGCTACACCTTC,CASSQDGDREDYGYTF
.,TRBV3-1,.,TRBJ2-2,TGTGCCAGCAGCCAAGAGAGCGCGTCAGGGGCCGGGGAGCTGTTTTTT,CASSQESASGAGELFF
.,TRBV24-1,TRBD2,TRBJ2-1,TGTGCCGCCGGGACTAGCGGGAACAATGAGCAGTTCTTC,CAAGTSGNNEQFF
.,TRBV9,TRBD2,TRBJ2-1,TGTGCCAGCAGCGCACCTAGACTAGCGGGAGTGAATGAGCAGTTCTTC,CASSAPRLAGVNEQFF